This TCR beta chain was observed in a study of blood T cell repertoires in COVID-19. Study details: The analysed material was cDNA or gDNA that came from T cells, B-cell-depleted T cells, or PBMCs.

Profiled with immunoSEQ multiplex PCR; TCRdb holds only in-frame clones, not every one. This sample has approximately 170,000 clones, with approximately 87% found just once. The germline V gene encodes CDR1 SGHRS and CDR2 YFSETQ. The CDR3 loop spans 14 amino acids. Trimming took off 0 bases at V and 5 bases at J, with 8 bases between the two ends. The specimen sequenced was peripheral blood. The TCR sequence derives from a woman in her seventies with acute or convalescent COVID-19. The chain employs TRBV5-1 and TRBJ1-4; D is unresolved. The CDR3: CASSLDGGNEKLFF. CDR3 bases: TGCGCCAGCAGCTTGGACGGAGGGAATGAAAAACTGTTTTTT.